The 30 T cell receptor beta chains in this list originate from one sample, sequenced in a study of CD8+CD57+ T cells in acquired aplastic anemia. The use of genomic DNA as template underpinned the TCR beta VDJ and CDR3 profiling. In TCRdb, the reads were re-called with MiXCR into one record per CDR3 protein. The data hold about 210,000 distinct CDR3 sequences, with 30% to 40% observed a single time. Sequenced sample: sorted CD4+, CD8+, or CD8+CD57+ T cells (not recorded which) from PBMCs. These receptors were collected from a human donor in good health, serving as a control.

This clonotype was seen only a few times. The CDR3 DNA is TGCAGTGCTCGTGGCCCTAGCGGAAGCACAGATACGCAGCATTTT. It translates to CSARGPSGSTDTQHF. The chain joins TRBV20-1 to TRBJ2-3, with D hard to call. The DNA end lines up better with TRBJ1-5; the J call may be wrong. CDR3 size: 15 residues. Germline V gives CDR1 DFQATT, CDR2 SNEGSKA (reference sequence).

Concerning this clonotype itself: This may arise from a read error, as a much more abundant clone is one base away. The chain has TRBV5-1 and TRBJ2-7; maybe TRBD1 (5 bases). The CDR3 consists of 14 residues. Germline V lookup: CDR1 SGHRS, CDR2 YFSETQ. The DNA of the CDR3 is TGCGCCAGCAGCTTGGGTCACAGGTTCTACGAGCGGTACTTC. Translated: CASSLGHRFYERYF.

This clonotype was recorded many times. The chain links TRBV5-4 to TRBJ1-2; D might be TRBD1 (6 bases). The CDR3 has 14 amino acids. CDR1 is SGHNT, CDR2 YYREEE, per germline (reference sequence). Between the trimmed V and J ends, which lost 3 bases and 5 bases, there was a span of 14 bases. CDR3: CASSSPGAGYGYTF. The DNA for the CDR3 is TGTGCCAGCAGCTCCCCGGGGGCTGGGTATGGCTACACCTTC.

The table lists this clonotype with many counts. The chain links TRBV7-3 to TRBJ2-1; 7 bases fit TRBD2. The V gene's germline CDR1 is SGHTA and CDR2 FQGTGA. With 7 bases clipped from V and 0 bases from J, the junction kept 3 bases outside the gene matches. The CDR3 has 14 residues. The CDR3 DNA sequence: TGTGCCAGCACACCTAGCGGCTCCTACAATGAGCAGTTCTTC. This translates into CASTPSGSYNEQFF.

Comments on this clonotype: This may arise from a read error, as a much more abundant clone is one base away. The V gene is TRBV7-3, the J gene TRBJ2-1; TRBD1 aligns across 9 bases. With the DNA end fitting TRBJ2-7 better, the J assignment may be wrong. From germline, CDR1 is SGHTA and CDR2 FQGTGA. The CDR3 runs 15 residues. The CDR3: CASSLQGADYNEQYF. Here the CDR3 DNA reads TGTGCCAGCAGCCTACAGGGGGCGGACTACAATGAGCAGTACTTC.

This clonotype has at least ten counts. The rearrangement links TRBV4-1 to TRBJ1-2, with a weak D call TRBD1 (6 bases). The germline CDR1 and CDR2 sequences are MGHRA and YSYEKL. This CDR3 comprises 13 residues. V was trimmed by 7 bases and J by 2 bases, leaving 11 bases between them. The CDR3 DNA sequence: TGCGCCAGCACAGGACAGACCAACTATGGCTACACCTTC. Its protein product is CASTGQTNYGYTF.

The genes are TRBV5-1 and TRBJ2-7; D is undetermined. The CDR3 runs 15 residues. The ends were cut back, 1 base at V and 3 bases at J, with 14 bases in the middle. Germline-derived CDR1 and CDR2 are SGHRS and YFSETQ. CDR3 nucleotides: TGCGCCAGCAGCTTGTACGGTGATTTAAGCTACGAGCAGTACTTC. This codes for CASSLYGDLSYEQYF.

Of note for this clonotype: A read error may be the cause here, since a much bigger clone is one base away. Because the CDR3 is missing its conserved closing phenylalanine or tryptophan, this is likely a read error. This chain uses TRBV25-1 with TRBJ2-5; D possibly uses TRBD1 or TRBD2 (6 bases each). V lost 6 bases and J 7 bases, leaving 24 bases between the germline ends. This CDR3 has 16 residues. Germline lookup yields CDR1 MGHDK and CDR2 SYGVNS. This CDR3 reads CASSPQTGRIGGTQYC. The CDR3 nucleotides read TGTGCCAGCAGCCCCCAGACAGGCAGGATCGGGGGGACCCAGTACTGC.

Regarding this clonotype: Given a much more abundant clone one base away, this may be a read error. This sequence joins TRBV5-1 and TRBJ1-1; D gene uncertain. There are 15 residues in the CDR3. V was cut by 2 bases and J by 4 bases, with 15 bases left in between. Germline CDR1 reads SGHRS; CDR2 reads YFSETQ. CDR3 region: CASSFDPGMSTEAFF. CDR3 sequence (DNA): TGCGCCAGCAGCTTTGACCCGGGAATGAGCACTGAAGCTTTCTTT.

About this clonotype itself: The junction does not match germline at one end; this may be a read error. CDR3 region: CASPTPQHEQHF. The DNA for the CDR3 is TGTGCCAGCCCCACCCCCCAACACGAGCAGCACTTC. V and J are TRBV6-8 and TRBJ2-7; D is ambiguous. The germline V gene has CDR1 MNHGY and CDR2 SAAAGT. CDR3 length: 12 amino acids.

V is TRBV20-1 and J is TRBJ2-3, with D perhaps matching TRBD1 or TRBD2 (6 bases each). V lost 7 bases and J 1 base, leaving 15 bases between the germline ends. In germline, CDR1 is DFQATT, CDR2 SNEGSKA (reference sequence). This CDR3 is 14 amino acids long. The CDR3, as DNA: TGCAGTGTCCACTCGAGGGGGGGCACAGATACGCAGTATTTT. It specifies CSVHSRGGTDTQYF.

The gene calls are TRBV15 and TRBJ1-4; a possible D gene is TRBD1 (5 bases). Germline V CDR1 and CDR2: LNHNV, YYDKDF (reference sequence). The CDR3 is 16 residues long. V was clipped by 0 bases and J by 7 bases, with 15 bases between them. CDR3 nucleotides: TGTGCCACCAGCAGAGATTTTGGGGGGGTCGGTGAAAAACTGTTTTTT. It translates to CATSRDFGGVGEKLFF.

The gene calls are TRBV7-2 and TRBJ2-7; D is uncertain. The CDR3 is 12 residues long. Germline CDR1 reads SGHTA; CDR2 reads FQGNSA. V dropped 1 base and J dropped 6 bases, with 7 bases sitting between them. The chain's CDR3 is CASSLGSPEQYF. CDR3 bases: TGTGCCAGCAGCTTAGGCAGCCCCGAGCAGTACTTC.

This clonotype was seen ten or more times. The genes are TRBV5-1 and TRBJ2-1, with no clear D. Trimming stripped 4 bases from V and 3 bases from J, with 8 bases between. Germline V lookup: CDR1 SGHRS, CDR2 YFSETQ. CDR3 length equals 13 residues. CDR3 sequence (DNA): TGCGCCAGCAGCGAAGCCAGCTACAATGAGCAGTTCTTC. This sequence encodes CASSEASYNEQFF.

The chain recombines TRBV29-1 with TRBJ1-1; D ambiguous. The CDR3 is made up of 12 amino acids. Germline loops: CDR1 SQVTM, CDR2 ANQGSEA. Trimming removed 4 bases from V and 5 bases from J, with 11 bases in between. The CDR3 DNA reads as TGCAGCGTTGGCAAAGGCGGGACTGAAGCTTTCTTT. Its translation: CSVGKGGTEAFF. Together with reference TRBV29-1 and TRBJ1-1, the CDR3 gives the full variable domain: SAVISQKPSRDICQRGTSLTIQCQVDSQVTMMFWYRQQPGQSLTLIATANQGSEATYESGFVIDKFPISRPNLTFSTLTVSNMSPEDSSIYLCSVGKGGTEAFFGQGTRLTVV.

A word on this clonotype: This may be a read error, as it is one base from a much larger clone. This sequence joins TRBV20-1 and TRBJ2-2; TRBD1 matches 11 bases. Germline V gene data show CDR1 as DFQATT and CDR2 as SNEGSKA (reference sequence). This CDR3 contains 14 residues. Trimming at V came to 6 bases and at J to 5 bases, leaving 5 bases not matched to a gene. The CDR3 protein is CSARTGGTTGELFF. Here the CDR3 DNA reads TGCAGTGCCCGGACAGGGGGCACGACCGGGGAGCTGTTTTTT.

This clonotype was detected a few times. Given a much more abundant clone one base away, this may be a read error. The chain carries TRBV2 and TRBJ2-3; the D call may be TRBD1 or TRBD2 (6 bases each). Germline V gives CDR1 SNHLY, CDR2 FYNNEI. CDR3 length: 14 residues. The V gene lost 7 bases and the J gene lost 5 bases, with 16 bases spanning the gap. DNA of the CDR3: TGTGCCAGCAAAAAGTCGGGGGCAGGAGATACGCAGTATTTT. Protein product: CASKKSGAGDTQYF.

This clonotype was seen at least ten times. The chain is built from TRBV7-9 and TRBJ2-3; TRBD1 might be the D (6 bases). The CDR3 totals 17 residues. Deletions cut 6 bases from V and 0 bases from J, with 19 bases between. Germline values: CDR1 SEHNR, CDR2 FQNEAQ (reference sequence). The CDR3 protein is CASRQRTASSSTDTQYF. The CDR3 coding sequence is TGTGCCAGCAGACAACGGACAGCTTCCTCTAGCACAGATACGCAGTATTTT. Looking up the rest from reference TRBV7-9 and TRBJ2-3 gives the full variable domain: DTGVSQNPRHKITKRGQNVTFRCDPISEHNRLYWYRQTLGQGPEFLTYFQNEAQLEKSRLLSDRFSAERPKGSFSTLEIQRTEQGDSAMYLCASRQRTASSSTDTQYFGPGTRLTVL.

The chain is built from TRBV15 and TRBJ1-2; D ambiguous. Germline V gene data show CDR1 as LNHNV and CDR2 as YYDKDF (reference sequence). Trimming removed 0 bases at V and 5 bases at J, with 7 bases between. The CDR3 is 13 residues long. In DNA form, the CDR3 reads TGTGCCACCAGCAGAGAGGAATATTATGGCTACACCTTC. Translated: CATSREEYYGYTF.

This clonotype appeared many times. This chain uses TRBV6-5 with TRBJ1-1; no clear D gene. Germline V gene data show CDR1 as MNHEY and CDR2 as SVGAGI. The CDR3 consists of 13 residues. The germline V and J ends were trimmed by 2 bases and 1 base, with 5 bases remaining between them. This chain's CDR3 is CASSYDQNTEAFF. The CDR3, as DNA: TGTGCCAGCAGTTACGACCAGAACACTGAAGCTTTCTTT.

This clonotype was seen repeatedly, ten times or more. J is TRBJ1-2 and V is TRBV5-6; 7 nucleotides agree with TRBD1. This CDR3 contains 15 residues. The germline CDR1 and CDR2 sequences are SGHDT and YYEEEE. The V and J ends lost 0 bases and 4 bases, in that order; junction bases with no gene match: 6. The CDR3 loop is CASSLGQGVVYGYTF. In DNA form, the CDR3 reads TGTGCCAGCAGCTTGGGTCAGGGGGTGGTCTATGGCTACACCTTC.

This chain connects TRBV27 to TRBJ1-2; D gene uncertain. Looked up from germline, CDR1 is MNHEY and CDR2 is SMNVEV (reference sequence). The CDR3 consists of 14 residues. V lost 6 bases and J lost 1, with 12 bases in between. The CDR3 nucleotides read TGTGCCAGCAGCCGTGACTCCCTTAACTATGGCTACACCTTC. This codes for CASSRDSLNYGYTF.

This clonotype has a count of ten or more. The chain recombines TRBV9 with TRBJ1-4, with a possible D match to TRBD1 (5 bases). This CDR3 is built from 16 residues. The V end lost 2 bases, the J end lost 4 bases, and 15 bases lay between the germline ends. From germline, CDR1 is SGDLS and CDR2 YYNGEE. The CDR3 DNA follows: TGTGCCAGCAGCGTCGATTCGGGACGGTATAATGAAAAACTGTTTTTT. It is translated as CASSVDSGRYNEKLFF.

This clonotype has a count of ten or more. The DNA of the CDR3 is TGCAGTGCTAGCGGGGGACCGGGAAACACCATATATTTT. Protein product: CSASGGPGNTIYF. The J gene is TRBJ1-3, the V gene TRBV20-1; maybe TRBD1 (5 bases). CDR3 length: 13 residues. Germline V gene data show CDR1 as DFQATT and CDR2 as SNEGSKA (reference sequence). Trimming took off 3 bases at V and 4 bases at J, with 10 bases between the two ends.

Turning to this clonotype: A clone one base away is much larger, so this may be a read error. The J gene is TRBJ2-3, the V gene TRBV7-9, with unresolved D. With 3 bases removed from V and 3 bases from J, the gap between germline ends came to 7 bases. The CDR3 loop spans 13 amino acids. The germline V gene has CDR1 SEHNR and CDR2 FQNEAQ (reference sequence). Here the CDR3 reads CASSFGETDTQYF. For the CDR3, the DNA is TGTGCCAGCAGCTTTGGAGAGACAGATACGCAGTATTTT.

Only a few counts were recorded for this clonotype. The V gene is TRBV30, the J gene TRBJ1-5; weak D call: TRBD1 (5 bases). Germline lookup yields CDR1 GTSNPN and CDR2 SVGIG (reference sequence). The CDR3 covers 13 residues. Trimming pared 5 bases from V and 2 bases from J, leaving 10 bases between. CDR3 protein: CAWGGRGNQPQHF. As DNA, the CDR3 is TGTGCCTGGGGGGGGAGGGGCAATCAGCCCCAGCATTTT.

With regard to this clonotype: A clone one base away is much larger, so this may be a read error. This chain joins TRBV20-1 and TRBJ1-1, with D possibly matching TRBD1 (6 bases). Germline assignment: CDR1 DFQATT and CDR2 SNEGSKA (reference sequence). The CDR3 sequence is 14 residues long. CDR3 DNA sequence: TGCCGTGCTAGTAGGGGGGGCCTGAACACTGAAGCTTTCTTT. Its protein is CRASRGGLNTEAFF.

To note about this clonotype: One end of the junction fails to match germline, which may point to a read error. This chain joins TRBV7-8 and TRBJ1-2; 8 bases are a match to TRBD1. Germline assignment: CDR1 SGHVS and CDR2 FQNEAQ. The CDR3 is 12 residues long. CDR3 nucleotides: TGTGTCAGCTCCGGACAGGGCGGCGGCTACACCTTC. It translates to CVSSGQGGGYTF.

This clonotype showed up just a few times. The chain has TRBV2 and TRBJ2-7, with D uncertain. The V and J ends lost 4 bases and 0 bases respectively, with 10 bases between them. CDR3 length equals 14 residues. Germline V gene sequence: CDR1 SNHLY, CDR2 FYNNEI. Here the CDR3 DNA reads TGTGCCAGCAGTGCGTTGGTGAGCTCCTACGAGCAGTACTTC. As protein: CASSALVSSYEQYF.

The chain has TRBV5-1 and TRBJ1-3; possibly TRBD1 for D (5 bases). The germline V and J ends were trimmed by 4 bases and 2 bases, with 7 bases remaining between them. The germline gives CDR1 SGHRS, CDR2 YFSETQ. This CDR3 region has 13 residues. CDR3 DNA: TGCGCCAGCAGCCGGGACCCTGGAAACACCATATATTTT. It translates to CASSRDPGNTIYF.